The 25 T cell receptor beta chains given below trace back to one sample, sequenced in a study of a mutant IDH1 vaccine in newly diagnosed glioma. The time point was: week 35, safety follow-up. With topical imiquimod, each dose of the vaccine consisted of 300 ug of mutant IDH1 20-mer peptide. Assay used: immunoSEQ multiplex PCR; TCRdb lists only in-frame clones, some missing. The sample consists of 35,000 to 45,000 clones, roughly four fifths of them appearing once. Antigens of these TCRs are unknown. Sequences were derived from PBMCs, sampled from a glioma patient whose treatment included an IDH1 peptide vaccine. The receptors were gathered from a woman aged 45 to 65 with glioma.

CDR3 nucleotides: TGTGCCAGCAGCGAAGACTGGGACCTGACCCAGCATTTT. Translation: CASSEDWDLTQHF. This rearrangement joins TRBV5-5 to TRBJ1-5; D is perhaps TRBD1 (5 bases). The CDR3 length is 13 residues. Deletions cut 4 bases from V and 11 bases from J, with 16 bases between. Germline-derived CDR1 and CDR2 are SGHKS and YYEKEE (reference sequence).

This chain connects TRBV30 to TRBJ1-5; D might be TRBD1 (6 bases). Germline V gives CDR1 GTSNPN, CDR2 SVGIG (reference sequence). Between the trimmed V and J ends, which lost 3 bases and 0 bases, there was a span of 15 bases. The CDR3 sequence is 16 residues long. CDR3 DNA: TGTGCCTGGAGCGTGAGTACAGGGTATAGCAATCAGCCCCAGCATTTT. It specifies CAWSVSTGYSNQPQHF.

The V call is TRBV5-6, the J call TRBJ1-6; 11 bases match TRBD1. From germline, CDR1 is SGHDT and CDR2 YYEEEE. CDR3 length: 14 residues. J lost 8 bases, V lost 3 bases, and 1 base had no gene match. Here the CDR3 reads CASSSGQGDSPLHF. The CDR3 DNA follows: TGTGCCAGCAGCTCGGGACAGGGGGATTCACCCCTCCACTTT.

The chain uses TRBV7-8 and TRBJ1-2; D remains unclear. Germline V gene data show CDR1 as SGHVS and CDR2 as FQNEAQ. The CDR3 loop spans 15 amino acids. The V and J ends lost 5 bases and 6 bases respectively, with 19 bases between them. The CDR3 bases are TGTGCCAGCAGCCCCCGGAGAGTGGATAGGAATGGCTACACCTTC. Encoded protein: CASSPRRVDRNGYTF. Filled out from reference TRBV7-8 and TRBJ1-2, the complete variable domain reads GAGVSQSPRYKVAKRGQDVALRCDPISGHVSLFWYQQALGQGPEFLTYFQNEAQLDKSGLPSDRFFAERPEGSVSTLKIQRTQQEDSAVYLCASSPRRVDRNGYTFGSGTRLTVV.

This clone was seen a single time. The chain combines TRBV11-2 with TRBJ1-2, with 8 positions matching TRBD1. V lost 4 bases, J lost 7 bases, and 8 bases stayed unmatched. Germline V CDR1 and CDR2: SGHAT, FQNNGV. The CDR3 covers 14 residues. The CDR3 DNA follows: TGTGCCAGCAGCTCTCCCGGACAGGGAGGTGGCTACACCTTC. It yields the protein CASSSPGQGGGYTF.

The J gene is TRBJ2-7, the V gene TRBV5-1, with a tentative D call TRBD2 (6 bases). The CDR3 spans 17 residues. Trimming stripped 0 bases from V and 5 bases from J, with 21 bases between. Germline values: CDR1 SGHRS, CDR2 YFSETQ. The CDR3 loop is CASSLEGRTDPWNEQYF. CDR3 nucleotide sequence: TGCGCCAGCAGCTTGGAGGGGAGGACGGATCCTTGGAACGAGCAGTACTTC.

V gene TRBV4-2 combines with J gene TRBJ2-7; D remains unclear. Trimming removed 1 base from V and 3 bases from J, with 7 bases in between. The CDR3 covers 13 residues. Germline V gene data show CDR1 as LGHNA and CDR2 as YNFKEQ. In DNA form, the CDR3 reads TGTGCCAGCAGCCAAGGACCTAGCTACGAGCAGTACTTC. Translating gives CASSQGPSYEQYF.

The chain links TRBV30 to TRBJ1-4; 8 bases align to TRBD1. CDR3 size: 14 residues. Germline V CDR1 and CDR2: GTSNPN, SVGIG (reference sequence). The V gene end was trimmed by 2 bases and the J gene end by 8 bases; junction bases not matched to a gene: 7. The CDR3, as DNA: TGTGCCTGGAGTCCAGGGGGCTCTGGCGAAAAACTGTTTTTT. Translation gives CAWSPGGSGEKLFF.

The chain is built from TRBV4-3 and TRBJ1-2; possible D gene TRBD1, 6 bases. The V gene lost 0 bases and the J gene lost 2 bases, with 7 bases spanning the gap. This CDR3 contains 14 residues. Germline loops: CDR1 LGHNA, CDR2 YSLEER. CDR3 sequence: CASSQDTGNYGYTF. The CDR3 nucleotides read TGCGCCAGCAGCCAAGATACAGGGAACTATGGCTACACCTTC.

V and J are TRBV5-4 and TRBJ2-5; 13 positions match TRBD2. Trimming cost V 3 bases and J 4 bases; bases outside gene matches: 6. This CDR3 is built from 16 residues. Germline CDR1 SGHNT, CDR2 YYREEE (reference sequence). The CDR3 sequence is CASSSAGTSGAETQYF. CDR3 bases: TGTGCCAGCAGCTCAGCAGGGACTAGCGGGGCAGAGACCCAGTACTTC.

The CDR3 loop is CASSILGDQPQHF. CDR3 DNA: TGTGCCAGTAGTATCTTGGGGGATCAGCCCCAGCATTTT. This chain links TRBV19 with TRBJ1-5, with D tentatively TRBD1 (5 bases). Germline values: CDR1 LNHDA, CDR2 SQIVND (reference sequence). The ends were cut back, 3 bases at V and 5 bases at J, with 8 bases in the middle. The CDR3 has 13 amino acids.

The rearrangement uses TRBV27 and TRBJ1-3; no firm D call. CDR1 and CDR2 from the germline V gene are MNHEY and SMNVEV (reference sequence). This CDR3 is built from 15 residues. The ends were cut back, 0 bases at V and 4 bases at J, with 10 bases in the middle. For the CDR3, the DNA is TGTGCCAGCAGTTTATCGAACCCGGCGGGAAACACCATATATTTT. Amino acid sequence: CASSLSNPAGNTIYF.

This clone has just one count. The gene calls are TRBV5-4 and TRBJ2-4; tentatively, D is TRBD1 (6 bases). This CDR3 contains 15 residues. Germline CDR1 and CDR2: SGHNT and YYREEE (reference sequence). Trimming stripped 3 bases from V and 3 bases from J, with 13 bases between. Here the CDR3 DNA reads TGTGCCAGCAGCTCAACCATACAGGGCAAAAACATTCAGTACTTC. Amino acids: CASSSTIQGKNIQYF.

V and J are TRBV4-1 and TRBJ1-6; D is undetermined. Trimming took off 3 bases at V and 7 bases at J, with 16 bases between the two ends. Germline V gene lookup returns CDR1 MGHRA and CDR2 YSYEKL. The CDR3 consists of 16 residues. CDR3 nucleotide sequence: TGCGCCAGCAGCCAGAACCCGGCAGAACAAAATTCACCCCTCCACTTT. It translates to CASSQNPAEQNSPLHF.

The chain has TRBV6-6 and TRBJ1-2; no definite D call. This CDR3 is built from 15 residues. CDR1 is MNHNY and CDR2 is SVGAGI in the germline V gene (reference sequence). Trimming took off 6 bases at V and 8 bases at J, with 22 bases between the two ends. The CDR3 DNA reads as TGTGCCAGCAGCTTAAAAGACGGTGAGGCTCAGGGCTACACCTTC. As protein: CASSLKDGEAQGYTF.

The V call is TRBV9, the J call TRBJ2-5; 9 bases are shared with TRBD2. The CDR3 loop spans 16 amino acids. The V and J ends lost 4 bases and 1 base, in that order; junction bases with no gene match: 8. Looked up from germline, CDR1 is SGDLS and CDR2 is YYNGEE. The CDR3 DNA reads as TGTGCCAGCAGCATCTCTAGCGGGGCGCGCCAAGAGACCCAGTACTTC. This translates into CASSISSGARQETQYF.

The chain employs TRBV30 and TRBJ2-7; 9 bases map to TRBD1. V trimming: 1 base; J trimming: 9 bases; junction bases outside the gene matches: 7. Germline CDR1 GTSNPN, CDR2 SVGIG (reference sequence). CDR3 length: 13 amino acids. The CDR3 DNA reads as TGTGCCTGGAGTGCACGACAGGGGGGTTGGCAGTACTTC. Translating gives CAWSARQGGWQYF.

V and J are TRBV5-1 and TRBJ2-6, with a weak D call TRBD1 (8 bases). Germline lookup yields CDR1 SGHRS and CDR2 YFSETQ. CDR3 length equals 19 residues. V gave up 8 bases and J gave up 0 bases, with 24 bases separating them. The CDR3 reads CARWSGTGPPSSGANVLTF. The CDR3 bases are TGCGCCAGATGGAGCGGGACAGGTCCTCCCAGCTCTGGGGCCAACGTCCTGACTTTC.

This rearrangement joins TRBV5-1 to TRBJ1-1; D not certain. V was shortened by 2 bases and J by 4 bases, with 9 bases between the two germline ends. This CDR3 spans 13 amino acids. Germline lookup yields CDR1 SGHRS and CDR2 YFSETQ. CDR3 loop: CASSFRIGTEAFF. In DNA form, the CDR3 reads TGCGCCAGCAGCTTTCGAATAGGCACTGAAGCTTTCTTT.

The rearrangement links TRBV7-9 to TRBJ1-2; no reliable D call. The CDR3 runs 15 residues. The germline V gene encodes CDR1 SEHNR and CDR2 FQNEAQ (reference sequence). V lost 5 bases to trimming and J lost 6 bases, with 19 bases between them. In nucleotides, the CDR3 is TGTGCCAGCAGCCCGAGAGGTGGGAAGGATCATGGCTACACCTTC. Amino acid sequence: CASSPRGGKDHGYTF.

The V gene is TRBV27, the J gene TRBJ2-7; D ambiguous. The CDR3 is made up of 14 amino acids. Germline loops: CDR1 MNHEY, CDR2 SMNVEV (reference sequence). V was clipped by 0 bases and J by 3 bases, with 9 bases between them. CDR3 amino acids: CASSLSGFYYEQYF. The CDR3, as DNA: TGTGCCAGCAGTTTATCGGGATTCTACTACGAGCAGTACTTC.

The V gene is TRBV7-2, the J gene TRBJ1-2; 7 nucleotides agree with TRBD1. CDR3 length: 15 residues. V shed 5 bases and J 4 bases; nucleotides not matched to a gene: 10. Germline V lookup: CDR1 SGHTA, CDR2 FQGNSA. In nucleotides, the CDR3 is TGTGCCAGCAGCCTCCGAGGACAGGCCGGCTATGGCTACACCTTC. Translation: CASSLRGQAGYGYTF.

The chain joins TRBV13 to TRBJ2-5; D may be TRBD2 (5 bases). Looked up from germline, CDR1 is PRHDT and CDR2 is FYEKMQ (reference sequence). V was pared by 2 bases and J by 2 bases, with 9 bases between. The CDR3 is 14 residues long. CDR3 nucleotides: TGTGCCAGCAGCTTACGGGGTCCTCAAGAGACCCAGTACTTC. It encodes CASSLRGPQETQYF.

This clone was seen a single time. The rearrangement joins TRBV30 to TRBJ1-2; D unclear. Germline assignment: CDR1 GTSNPN and CDR2 SVGIG (reference sequence). The V and J ends lost 0 bases and 4 bases respectively, with 15 bases between them. The CDR3 is made up of 15 amino acids. In nucleotides, the CDR3 is TGTGCCTGGAGTGTAAATATTCCAGCGGGCTATGGCTACACCTTC. It is translated as CAWSVNIPAGYGYTF.

In DNA form, the CDR3 reads TGTGCCAGCAGCGTAGGGGTCCTGGGGACTCTCAATGAAAAACTGTTTTTT. This encodes CASSVGVLGTLNEKLFF. The chain carries TRBV9 and TRBJ1-4, with D possibly matching TRBD1 (5 bases). The CDR3 contains 17 residues. The germline CDR1 and CDR2 sequences are SGDLS and YYNGEE. V dropped 0 bases and J dropped 5 bases, with 17 bases sitting between them.